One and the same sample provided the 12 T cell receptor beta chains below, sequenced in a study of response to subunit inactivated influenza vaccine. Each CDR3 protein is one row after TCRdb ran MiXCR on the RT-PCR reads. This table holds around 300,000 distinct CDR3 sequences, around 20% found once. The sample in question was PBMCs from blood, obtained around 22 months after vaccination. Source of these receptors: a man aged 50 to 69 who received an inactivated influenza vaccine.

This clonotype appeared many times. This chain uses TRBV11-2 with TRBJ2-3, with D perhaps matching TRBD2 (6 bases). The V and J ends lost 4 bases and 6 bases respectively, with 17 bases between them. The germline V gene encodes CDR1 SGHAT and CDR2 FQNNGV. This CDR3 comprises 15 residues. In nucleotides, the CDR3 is TGTGCCAGCAGCTACCCGCGGGACCCTGGGGATACGCAGTATTTT. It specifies CASSYPRDPGDTQYF.

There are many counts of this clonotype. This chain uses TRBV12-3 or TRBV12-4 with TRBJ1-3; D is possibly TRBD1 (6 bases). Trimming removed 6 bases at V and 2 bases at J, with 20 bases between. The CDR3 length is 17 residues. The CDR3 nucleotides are TGTGCCAGCAGGTTTCTGGGCCATGGGGGGCCTGGAAACACCATATATTTT. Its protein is CASRFLGHGGPGNTIYF.

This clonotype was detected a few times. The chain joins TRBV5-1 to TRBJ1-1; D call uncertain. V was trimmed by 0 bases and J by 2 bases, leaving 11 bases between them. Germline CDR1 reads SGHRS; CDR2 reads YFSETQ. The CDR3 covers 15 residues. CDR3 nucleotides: TGCGCCAGCAGCTTGGTGGTAGGGTCAAACACTGAAGCTTTCTTT. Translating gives CASSLVVGSNTEAFF.

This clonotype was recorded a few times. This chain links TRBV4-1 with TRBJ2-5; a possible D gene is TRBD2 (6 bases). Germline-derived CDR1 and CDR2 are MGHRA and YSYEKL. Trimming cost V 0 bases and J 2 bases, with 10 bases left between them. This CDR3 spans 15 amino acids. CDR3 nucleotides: TGCGCCAGCAGCCAAGAGGACTACAAGCAAGAGACCCAGTACTTC. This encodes CASSQEDYKQETQYF.

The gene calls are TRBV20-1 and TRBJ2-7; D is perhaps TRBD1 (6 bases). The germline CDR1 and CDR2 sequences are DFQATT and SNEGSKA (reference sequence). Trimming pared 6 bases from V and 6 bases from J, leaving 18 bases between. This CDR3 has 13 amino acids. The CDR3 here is CSAPLMGAAEQYF. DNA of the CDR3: TGCAGTGCGCCTCTAATGGGGGCGGCCGAGCAGTACTTC.

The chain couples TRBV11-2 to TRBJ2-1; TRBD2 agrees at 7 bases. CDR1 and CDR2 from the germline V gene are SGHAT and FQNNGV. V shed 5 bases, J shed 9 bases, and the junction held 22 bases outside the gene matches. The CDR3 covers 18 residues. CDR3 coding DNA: TGTGCCAGCAGCATATACGCTTTGGGGCGGGGGACTCTTAGTGAGCAGTTCTTC. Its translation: CASSIYALGRGTLSEQFF.

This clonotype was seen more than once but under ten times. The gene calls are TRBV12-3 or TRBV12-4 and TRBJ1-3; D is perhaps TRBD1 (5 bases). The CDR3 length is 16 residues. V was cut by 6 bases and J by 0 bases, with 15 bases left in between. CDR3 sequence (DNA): TGTGCCAGCAGGGGTCCGGGACCCCTCTCTGGAAACACCATATATTTT. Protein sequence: CASRGPGPLSGNTIYF.

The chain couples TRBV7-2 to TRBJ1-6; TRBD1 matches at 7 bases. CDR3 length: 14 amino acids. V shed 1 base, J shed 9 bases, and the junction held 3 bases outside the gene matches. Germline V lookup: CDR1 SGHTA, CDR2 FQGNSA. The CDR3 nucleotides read TGTGCCAGCAGCTTAGACTCAGGGGGTTCACCCCTCCACTTT. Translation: CASSLDSGGSPLHF.

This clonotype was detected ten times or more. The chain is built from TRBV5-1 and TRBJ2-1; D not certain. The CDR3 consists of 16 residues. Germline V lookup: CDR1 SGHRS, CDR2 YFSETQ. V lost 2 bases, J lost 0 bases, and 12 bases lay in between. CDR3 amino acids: CASSFMASSSYNEQFF. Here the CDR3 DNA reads TGCGCCAGCAGCTTCATGGCGTCCAGCTCCTACAATGAGCAGTTCTTC.

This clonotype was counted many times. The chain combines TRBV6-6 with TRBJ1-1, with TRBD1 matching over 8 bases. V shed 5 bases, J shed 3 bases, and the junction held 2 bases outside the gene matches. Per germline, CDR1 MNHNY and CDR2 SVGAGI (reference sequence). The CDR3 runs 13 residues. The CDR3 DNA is TGTGCCAGCAGTGCGGACAGGGACACTGAAGCTTTCTTT. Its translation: CASSADRDTEAFF.

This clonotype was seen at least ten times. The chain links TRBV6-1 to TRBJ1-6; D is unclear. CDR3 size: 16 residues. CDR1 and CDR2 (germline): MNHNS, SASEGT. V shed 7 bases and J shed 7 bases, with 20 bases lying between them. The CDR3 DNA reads TGTGCCAGCAAGCAATTTAAAGCGGCAGTCAATTCACCCCTCCACTTT. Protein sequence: CASKQFKAAVNSPLHF.

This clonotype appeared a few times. The CDR3 spells CASRPTLGYSPEAFF. The CDR3 DNA reads as TGTGCCAGCAGGCCGACGTTGGGGTACAGCCCTGAAGCTTTCTTT. The genes are TRBV7-2 and TRBJ1-1; no reliable D call. This CDR3 comprises 15 residues. Looked up from germline, CDR1 is SGHTA and CDR2 is FQGNSA. Trimming removed 6 bases at V and 6 bases at J, with 20 bases between.